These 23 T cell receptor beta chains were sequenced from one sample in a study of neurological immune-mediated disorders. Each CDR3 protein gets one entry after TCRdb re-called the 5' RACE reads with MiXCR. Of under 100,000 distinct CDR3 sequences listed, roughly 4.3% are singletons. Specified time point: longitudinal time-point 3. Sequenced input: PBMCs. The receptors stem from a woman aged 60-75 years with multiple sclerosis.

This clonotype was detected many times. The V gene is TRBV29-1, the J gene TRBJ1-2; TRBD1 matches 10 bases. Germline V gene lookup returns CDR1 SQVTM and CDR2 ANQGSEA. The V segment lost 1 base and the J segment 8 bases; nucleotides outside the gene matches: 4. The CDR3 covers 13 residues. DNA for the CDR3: TGCAGCGTTGAAGGGGGACAGGGGTTGGGCTACACCTTC. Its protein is CSVEGGQGLGYTF.

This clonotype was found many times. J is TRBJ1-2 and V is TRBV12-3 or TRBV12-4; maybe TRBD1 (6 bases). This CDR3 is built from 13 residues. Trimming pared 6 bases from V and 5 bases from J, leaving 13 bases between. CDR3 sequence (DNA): TGTGCCAGCAGCCCTAATACAGGGTATGGCTACACCTTC. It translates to CASSPNTGYGYTF.

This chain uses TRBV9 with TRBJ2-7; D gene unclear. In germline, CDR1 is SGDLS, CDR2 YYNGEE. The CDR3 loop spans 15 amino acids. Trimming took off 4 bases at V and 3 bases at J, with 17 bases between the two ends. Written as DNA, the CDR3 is TGTGCCAGCAGCCAGCAATTGGCGGTGGTCTACGAGCAGTACTTC. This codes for CASSQQLAVVYEQYF.

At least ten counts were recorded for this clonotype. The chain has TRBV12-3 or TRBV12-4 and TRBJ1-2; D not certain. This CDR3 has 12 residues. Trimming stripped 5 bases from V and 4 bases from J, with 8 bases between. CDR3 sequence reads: CASSPFAYGYTF. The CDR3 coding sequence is TGTGCCAGCAGTCCTTTTGCCTATGGCTACACCTTC.

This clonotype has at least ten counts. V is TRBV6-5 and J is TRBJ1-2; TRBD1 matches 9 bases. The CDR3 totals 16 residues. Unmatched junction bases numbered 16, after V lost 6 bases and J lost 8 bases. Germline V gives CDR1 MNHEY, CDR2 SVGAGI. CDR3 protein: CASRPPGTGKKRGYTF. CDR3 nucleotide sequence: TGTGCCAGCAGGCCCCCCGGGACAGGGAAGAAAAGGGGCTACACCTTC.

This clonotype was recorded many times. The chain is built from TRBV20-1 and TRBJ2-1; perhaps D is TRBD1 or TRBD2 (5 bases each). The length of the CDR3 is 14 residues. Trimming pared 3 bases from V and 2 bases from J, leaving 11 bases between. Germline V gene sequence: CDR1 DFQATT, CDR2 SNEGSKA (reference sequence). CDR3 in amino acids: CSASSGDPYNEQFF. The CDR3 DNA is TGCAGTGCTAGCAGTGGGGACCCCTACAATGAGCAGTTCTTC.

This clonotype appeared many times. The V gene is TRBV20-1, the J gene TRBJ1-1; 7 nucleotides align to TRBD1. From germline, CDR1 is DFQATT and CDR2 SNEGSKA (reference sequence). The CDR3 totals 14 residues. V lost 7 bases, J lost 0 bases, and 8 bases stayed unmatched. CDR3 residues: CSVPLGTVNTEAFF. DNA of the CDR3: TGCAGTGTTCCTCTCGGGACAGTGAACACTGAAGCTTTCTTT.

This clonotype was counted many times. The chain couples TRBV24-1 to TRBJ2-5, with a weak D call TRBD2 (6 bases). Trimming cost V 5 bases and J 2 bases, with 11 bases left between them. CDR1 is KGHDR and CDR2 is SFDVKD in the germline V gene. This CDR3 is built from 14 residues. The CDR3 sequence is CATSGSSVQETQYF. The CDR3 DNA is TGTGCCACCAGTGGGTCTAGCGTTCAAGAGACCCAGTACTTC.

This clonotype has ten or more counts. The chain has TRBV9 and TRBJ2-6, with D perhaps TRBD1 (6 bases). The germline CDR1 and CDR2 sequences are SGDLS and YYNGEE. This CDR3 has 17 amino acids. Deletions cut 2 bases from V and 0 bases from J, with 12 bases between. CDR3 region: CASSVRTVNSGANVLTF. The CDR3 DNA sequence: TGTGCCAGCAGCGTTCGGACAGTCAACTCTGGGGCCAACGTCCTGACTTTC.

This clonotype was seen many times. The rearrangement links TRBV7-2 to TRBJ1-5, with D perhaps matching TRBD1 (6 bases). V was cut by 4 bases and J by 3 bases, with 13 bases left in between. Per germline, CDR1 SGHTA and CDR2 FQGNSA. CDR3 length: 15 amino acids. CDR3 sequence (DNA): TGTGCCAGCAGCTACCAGGGGCCCTCCAATCAGCCCCAGCATTTT. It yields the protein CASSYQGPSNQPQHF. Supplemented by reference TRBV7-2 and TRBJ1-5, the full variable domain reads GAGVSQSPSNKVTEKGKDVELRCDPISGHTALYWYRQSLGQGLEFLIYFQGNSAPDKSGLPSDRFSAERTGGSVSTLTIQRTQQEDSAVYLCASSYQGPSNQPQHFGDGTRLSIL.

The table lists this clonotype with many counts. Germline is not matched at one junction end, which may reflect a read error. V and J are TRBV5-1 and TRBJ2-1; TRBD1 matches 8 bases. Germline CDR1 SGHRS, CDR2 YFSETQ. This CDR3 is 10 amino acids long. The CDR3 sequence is CARESTGTGF. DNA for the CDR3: TGCGCCAGGGAGTCCACGGGGACAGGTTTC. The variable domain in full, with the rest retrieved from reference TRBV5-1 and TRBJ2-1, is KAGVTQTPRYLIKTRGQQVTLSCSPISGHRSVSWYQQTPGQGLQFLFEYFSETQRNKGNFPGRFSGRQFSNSRSEMNVSTLELGDSALYLCARESTGTGFGPGTRLTVL.

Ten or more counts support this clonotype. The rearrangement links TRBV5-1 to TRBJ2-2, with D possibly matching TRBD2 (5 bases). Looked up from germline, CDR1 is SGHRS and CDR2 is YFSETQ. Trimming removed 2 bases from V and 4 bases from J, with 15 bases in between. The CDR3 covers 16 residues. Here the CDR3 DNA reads TGCGCCAGCAGCTTATCCCCGAAGAGGGCCACCGGGGAGCTGTTTTTT. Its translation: CASSLSPKRATGELFF.

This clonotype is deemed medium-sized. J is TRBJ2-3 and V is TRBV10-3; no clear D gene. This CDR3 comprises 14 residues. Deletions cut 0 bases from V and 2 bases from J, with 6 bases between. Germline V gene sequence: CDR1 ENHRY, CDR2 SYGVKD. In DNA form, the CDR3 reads TGTGCCATCAGTGAGTCAGCCCTCACAGATACGCAGTATTTT. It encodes CAISESALTDTQYF.

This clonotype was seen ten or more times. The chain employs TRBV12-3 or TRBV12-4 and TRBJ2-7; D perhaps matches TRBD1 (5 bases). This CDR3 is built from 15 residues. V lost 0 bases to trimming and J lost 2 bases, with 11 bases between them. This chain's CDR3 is CASSLAGVFPYEQYF. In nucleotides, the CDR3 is TGTGCCAGCAGTTTAGCAGGGGTCTTCCCCTACGAGCAGTACTTC.

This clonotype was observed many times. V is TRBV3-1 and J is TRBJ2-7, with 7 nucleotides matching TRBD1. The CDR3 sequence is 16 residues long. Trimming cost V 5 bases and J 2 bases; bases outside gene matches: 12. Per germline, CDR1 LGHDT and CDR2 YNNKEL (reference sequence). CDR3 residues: CASSRGHGTVTYEQYF. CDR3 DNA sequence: TGTGCCAGCAGCAGAGGGCACGGGACAGTCACCTACGAGCAGTACTTC.

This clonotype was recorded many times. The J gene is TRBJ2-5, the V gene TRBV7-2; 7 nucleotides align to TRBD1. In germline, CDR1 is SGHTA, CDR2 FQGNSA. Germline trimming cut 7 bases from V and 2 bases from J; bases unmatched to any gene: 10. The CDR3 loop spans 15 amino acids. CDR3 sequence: CASNLVARGQETQYF. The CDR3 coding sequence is TGTGCCAGCAACCTGGTGGCCAGGGGGCAAGAGACCCAGTACTTC.

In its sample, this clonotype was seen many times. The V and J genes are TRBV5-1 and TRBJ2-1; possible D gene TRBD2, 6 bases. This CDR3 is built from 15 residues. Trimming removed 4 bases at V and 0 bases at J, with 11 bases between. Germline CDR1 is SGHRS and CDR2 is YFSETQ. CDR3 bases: TGCGCCAGCAGCGGGGGGTCCAGCTCCTACAATGAGCAGTTCTTC. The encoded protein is CASSGGSSSYNEQFF.

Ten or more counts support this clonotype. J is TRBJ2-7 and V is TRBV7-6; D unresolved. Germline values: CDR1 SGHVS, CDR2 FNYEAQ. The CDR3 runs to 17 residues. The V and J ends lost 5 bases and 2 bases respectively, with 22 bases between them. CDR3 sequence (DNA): TGTGCCAGCAGCCCTAAGCTCCCGGACCCCACGACCTACGAGCAGTACTTC. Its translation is CASSPKLPDPTTYEQYF.

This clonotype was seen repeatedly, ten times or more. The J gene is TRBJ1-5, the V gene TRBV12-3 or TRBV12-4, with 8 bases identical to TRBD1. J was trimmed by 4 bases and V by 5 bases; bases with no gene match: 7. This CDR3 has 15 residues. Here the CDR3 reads CASSPGGLRNQPQHF. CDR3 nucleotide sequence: TGTGCCAGCAGTCCAGGGGGCTTACGGAATCAGCCCCAGCATTTT.

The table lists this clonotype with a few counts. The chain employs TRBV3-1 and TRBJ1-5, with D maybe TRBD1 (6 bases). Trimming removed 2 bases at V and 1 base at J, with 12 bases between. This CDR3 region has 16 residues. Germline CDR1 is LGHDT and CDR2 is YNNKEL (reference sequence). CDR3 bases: TGTGCCAGCAGCCAATTTGGGGGGCTGAGCAATCAGCCCCAGCATTTT. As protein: CASSQFGGLSNQPQHF.

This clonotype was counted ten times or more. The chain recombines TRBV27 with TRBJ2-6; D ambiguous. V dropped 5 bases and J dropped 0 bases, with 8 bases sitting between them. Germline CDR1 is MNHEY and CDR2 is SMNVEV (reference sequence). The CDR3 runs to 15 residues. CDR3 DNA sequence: TGTGCCAGCAGTACTCCAGGCTCTGGGGCCAACGTCCTGACTTTC. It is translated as CASSTPGSGANVLTF.

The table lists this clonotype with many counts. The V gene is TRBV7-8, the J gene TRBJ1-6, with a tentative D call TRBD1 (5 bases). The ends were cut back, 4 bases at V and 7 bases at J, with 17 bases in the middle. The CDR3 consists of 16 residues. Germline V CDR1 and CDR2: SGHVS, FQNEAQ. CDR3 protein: CASSSISGTVNSPLHF. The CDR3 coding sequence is TGTGCCAGCAGCTCCATCTCCGGGACGGTCAATTCACCCCTCCACTTT.

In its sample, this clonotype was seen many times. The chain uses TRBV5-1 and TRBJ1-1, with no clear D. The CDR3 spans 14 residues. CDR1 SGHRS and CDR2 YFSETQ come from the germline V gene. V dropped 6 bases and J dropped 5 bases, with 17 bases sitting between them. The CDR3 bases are TGCGCCAGCAAAAATGATCCATCGGGGACTGAAGCTTTCTTT. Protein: CASKNDPSGTEAFF.